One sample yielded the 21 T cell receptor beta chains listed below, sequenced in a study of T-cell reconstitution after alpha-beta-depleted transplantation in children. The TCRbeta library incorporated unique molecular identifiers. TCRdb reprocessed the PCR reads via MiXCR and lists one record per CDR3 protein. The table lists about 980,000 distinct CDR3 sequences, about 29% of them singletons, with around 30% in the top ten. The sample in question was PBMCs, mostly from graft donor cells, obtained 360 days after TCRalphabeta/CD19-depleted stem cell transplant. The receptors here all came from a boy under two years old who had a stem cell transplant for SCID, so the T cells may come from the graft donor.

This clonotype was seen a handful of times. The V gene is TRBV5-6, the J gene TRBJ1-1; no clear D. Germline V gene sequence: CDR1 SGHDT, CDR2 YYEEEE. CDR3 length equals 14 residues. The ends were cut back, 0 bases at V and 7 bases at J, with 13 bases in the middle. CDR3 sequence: CASSLVRGRVEAFF. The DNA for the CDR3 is TGTGCCAGCAGCTTGGTACGGGGAAGGGTTGAAGCTTTCTTT.

This chain's CDR3 is CASSLEFSWDRANTEAFF. Written as DNA, the CDR3 is TGTGCCAGCAGCTTAGAGTTTTCCTGGGACAGGGCGAACACTGAAGCTTTCTTT. This chain uses TRBV11-1 with TRBJ1-1; TRBD1 matches at 9 bases. The germline gives CDR1 SGHAT, CDR2 FQDESV (reference sequence). The CDR3 is made up of 18 amino acids. V lost 1 base, J lost 1 base, and 10 bases stayed unmatched.

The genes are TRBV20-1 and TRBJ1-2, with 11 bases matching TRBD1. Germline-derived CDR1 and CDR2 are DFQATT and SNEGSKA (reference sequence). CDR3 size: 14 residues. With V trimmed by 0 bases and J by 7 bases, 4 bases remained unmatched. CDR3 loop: CSARDVDRGLGYTF. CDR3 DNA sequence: TGCAGTGCTAGAGACGTGGACAGGGGGCTTGGCTACACCTTC.

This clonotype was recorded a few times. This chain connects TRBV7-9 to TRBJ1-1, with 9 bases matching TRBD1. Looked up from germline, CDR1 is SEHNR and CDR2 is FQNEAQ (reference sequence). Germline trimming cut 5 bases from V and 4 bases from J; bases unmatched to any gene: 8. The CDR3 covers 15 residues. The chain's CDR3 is CASSPYTGGGTEAFF. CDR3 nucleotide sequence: TGTGCCAGCAGCCCTTACACAGGGGGCGGCACTGAAGCTTTCTTT.

The CDR3 DNA is TGTGCCAGCAGCCAAGGGACCGGGACGGGGAACACTGAAGCTTTCTTT. Protein product: CASSQGTGTGNTEAFF. The V call is TRBV3-1, the J call TRBJ1-1; TRBD1 is a possible D gene (5 bases). V was clipped by 1 base and J by 1 base, with 13 bases between them. CDR1 is LGHDT, CDR2 YNNKEL, per germline (reference sequence). The length of the CDR3 is 16 residues.

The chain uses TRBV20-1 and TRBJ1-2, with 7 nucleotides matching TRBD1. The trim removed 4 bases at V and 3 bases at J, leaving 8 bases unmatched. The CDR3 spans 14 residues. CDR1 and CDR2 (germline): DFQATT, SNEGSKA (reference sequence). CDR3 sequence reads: CSATDRAAYYGYTF. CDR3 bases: TGCAGTGCTACTGACAGGGCTGCCTACTATGGCTACACCTTC.

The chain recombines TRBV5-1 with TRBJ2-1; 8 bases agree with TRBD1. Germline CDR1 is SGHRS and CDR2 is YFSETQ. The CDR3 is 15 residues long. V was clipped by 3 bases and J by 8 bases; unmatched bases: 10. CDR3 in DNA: TGCGCCAGCAGCTCGATACAGGGGGGACAGGATGAGCAGTTCTTC. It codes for CASSSIQGGQDEQFF.

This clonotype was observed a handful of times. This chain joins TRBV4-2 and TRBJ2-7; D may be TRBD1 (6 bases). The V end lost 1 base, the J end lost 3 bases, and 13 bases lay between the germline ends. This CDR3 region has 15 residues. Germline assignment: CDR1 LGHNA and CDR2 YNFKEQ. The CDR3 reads CASSQAWTADYEQYF. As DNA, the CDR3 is TGTGCCAGCAGCCAAGCGTGGACAGCCGACTACGAGCAGTACTTC.

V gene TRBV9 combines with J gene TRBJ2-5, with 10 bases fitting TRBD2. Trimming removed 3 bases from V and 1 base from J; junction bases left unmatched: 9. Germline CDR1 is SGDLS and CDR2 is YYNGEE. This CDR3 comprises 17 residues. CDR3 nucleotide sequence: TGTGCCAGCAGCGGAGGCGTCCTAGCGGGGGCCCAAGAGACCCAGTACTTC. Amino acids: CASSGGVLAGAQETQYF.

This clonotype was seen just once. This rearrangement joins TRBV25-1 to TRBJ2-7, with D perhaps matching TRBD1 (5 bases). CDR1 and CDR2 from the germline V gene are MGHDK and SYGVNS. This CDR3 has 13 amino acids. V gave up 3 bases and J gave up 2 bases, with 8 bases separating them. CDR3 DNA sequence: TGTGCCAGCAGTGACAGGGAAGCCTACGAGCAGTACTTC. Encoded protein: CASSDREAYEQYF.

CDR3 sequence reads: CASSLGGSGSGNIQYF. In nucleotides, the CDR3 is TGTGCCAGCAGCTTAGGGGGGTCAGGCTCTGGAAACATTCAGTACTTC. This sequence joins TRBV11-3 and TRBJ2-4; D assignment may be TRBD1 or TRBD2 (5 bases each). The V gene lost 1 base and the J gene lost 6 bases, with 16 bases spanning the gap. Germline lookup yields CDR1 SGHNT and CDR2 YENEEA. The CDR3 runs to 16 residues.

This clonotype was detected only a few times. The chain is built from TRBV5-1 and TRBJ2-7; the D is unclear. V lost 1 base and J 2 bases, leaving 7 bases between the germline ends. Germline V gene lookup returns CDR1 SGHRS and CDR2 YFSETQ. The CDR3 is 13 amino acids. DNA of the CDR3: TGCGCCAGCAGCTTGAGGGTCCCCTACGAGCAGTACTTC. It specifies CASSLRVPYEQYF.

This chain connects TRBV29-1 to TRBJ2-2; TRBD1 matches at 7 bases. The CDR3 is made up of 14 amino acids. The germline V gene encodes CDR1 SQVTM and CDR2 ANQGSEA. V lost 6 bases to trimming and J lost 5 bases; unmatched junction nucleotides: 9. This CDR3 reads CSVEGTATTGELFF. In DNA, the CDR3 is TGCAGCGTCGAGGGGACAGCTACAACCGGGGAGCTGTTTTTT.

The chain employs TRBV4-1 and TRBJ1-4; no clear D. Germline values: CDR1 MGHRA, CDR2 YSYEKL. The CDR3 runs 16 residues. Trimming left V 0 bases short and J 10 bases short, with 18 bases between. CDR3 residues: CASSQDRAGRSGKLFF. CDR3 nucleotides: TGCGCCAGCAGCCAAGATCGTGCGGGCCGGTCAGGAAAACTGTTTTTT.

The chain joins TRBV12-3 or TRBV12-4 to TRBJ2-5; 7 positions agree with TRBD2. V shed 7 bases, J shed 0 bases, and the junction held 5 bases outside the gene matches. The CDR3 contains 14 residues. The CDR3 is CASTNGGYQETQYF. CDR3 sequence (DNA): TGTGCCAGCACCAACGGGGGGTACCAAGAGACCCAGTACTTC.

DNA for the CDR3: TGCAGTGCTAGAGATCCCTTCTTAGACAGGGAAAAAGGTACTAACACTGAAGCTTTCTTT. Residues: CSARDPFLDREKGTNTEAFF. The genes are TRBV20-1 and TRBJ1-1; TRBD1 matches at 7 bases. Germline V gene data show CDR1 as DFQATT and CDR2 as SNEGSKA (reference sequence). V shed 0 bases, J shed 2 bases, and the junction held 21 bases outside the gene matches. The CDR3 spans 20 residues.

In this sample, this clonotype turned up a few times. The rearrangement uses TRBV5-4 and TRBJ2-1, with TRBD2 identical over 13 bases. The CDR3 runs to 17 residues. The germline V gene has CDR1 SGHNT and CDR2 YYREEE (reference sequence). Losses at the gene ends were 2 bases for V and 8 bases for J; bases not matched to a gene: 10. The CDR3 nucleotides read TGTGCCAGCAGCTTTACTAGCGGGGGGGCCAATAGGCATGAGCAGTTCTTC. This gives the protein CASSFTSGGANRHEQFF.

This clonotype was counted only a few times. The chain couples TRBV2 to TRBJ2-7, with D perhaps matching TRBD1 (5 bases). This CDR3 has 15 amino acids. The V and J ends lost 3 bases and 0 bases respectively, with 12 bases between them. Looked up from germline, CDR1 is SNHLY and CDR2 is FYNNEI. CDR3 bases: TGTGCCAGCAGTGACGGTGGGGCGAGCTCCTACGAGCAGTACTTC. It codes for CASSDGGASSYEQYF.

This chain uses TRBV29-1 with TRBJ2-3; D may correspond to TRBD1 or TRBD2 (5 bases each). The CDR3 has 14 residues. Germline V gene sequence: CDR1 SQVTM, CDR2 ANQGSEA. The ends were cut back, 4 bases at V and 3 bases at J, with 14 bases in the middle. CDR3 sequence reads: CSVVWAGRTDTQYF. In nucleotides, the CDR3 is TGCAGCGTTGTTTGGGCAGGGAGAACAGATACGCAGTATTTT.

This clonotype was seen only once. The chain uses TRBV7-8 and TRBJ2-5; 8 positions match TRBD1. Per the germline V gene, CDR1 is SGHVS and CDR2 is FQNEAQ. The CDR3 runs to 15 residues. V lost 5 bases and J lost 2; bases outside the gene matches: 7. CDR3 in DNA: TGTGCCAGCAGCCAGCAGGGGGCGCGGCAAGAGACCCAGTACTTC. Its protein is CASSQQGARQETQYF.

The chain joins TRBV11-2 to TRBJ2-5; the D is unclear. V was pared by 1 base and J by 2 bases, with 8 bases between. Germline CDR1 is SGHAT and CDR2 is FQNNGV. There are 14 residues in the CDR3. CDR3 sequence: CASSLGFLQETQYF. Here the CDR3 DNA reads TGTGCCAGCAGCTTAGGGTTCTTACAAGAGACCCAGTACTTC.